The present T cell receptor (beta chain) was sequenced within a study of T cell repertoires in cytomegalovirus infection. Study context: Epitope selection comprised recently identified HLA-C-restricted CMV epitopes and well-studied HLA-B-restricted CMV epitopes. TCR beta signatures that were public indicated CMV infection and matching HLA type.

On this clonotype: Its target is unknown.

MiXCR was run by TCRdb on the reads, yielding one entry per CDR3 protein. The data contain about 60,000 distinct CDR3 sequences, 20% to 25% of them singletons. This CDR3 spans 14 amino acids. Trimming took 7 bases from V and 0 from J, leaving 12 bases between them. The TCR was taken from a human donor in good health (CMV status not recorded). Some clones in this sample may be carry-over from other donors' samples. This specimen was CD8+ T cells from cultured PBMCs, taken from culture after CMV antigen stimulation. This chain joins TRBV12-3 or TRBV12-4 and TRBJ1-1, with D hard to call. In nucleotides, the CDR3 is TGTGCCAGCAATCTCGGGGTCATGAACACTGAAGCTTTCTTT. Residues: CASNLGVMNTEAFF.